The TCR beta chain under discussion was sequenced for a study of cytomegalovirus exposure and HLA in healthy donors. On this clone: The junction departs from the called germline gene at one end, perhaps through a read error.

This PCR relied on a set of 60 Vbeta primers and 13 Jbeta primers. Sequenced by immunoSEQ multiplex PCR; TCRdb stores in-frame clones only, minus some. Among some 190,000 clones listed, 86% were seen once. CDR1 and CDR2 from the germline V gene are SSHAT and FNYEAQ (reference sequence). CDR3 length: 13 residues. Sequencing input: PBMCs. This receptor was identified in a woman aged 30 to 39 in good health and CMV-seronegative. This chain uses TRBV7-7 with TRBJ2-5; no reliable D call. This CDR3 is CASSLAPRETQYF. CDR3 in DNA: TGTGCTAGCAGCTTAGCCCCCCGGGAGACCCAGTACTTC. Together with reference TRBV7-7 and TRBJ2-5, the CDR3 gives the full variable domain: GAGVSQSPRYKVTKRGQDVTLRCDPISSHATLYWYQQALGQGPEFLTYFNYEAQPDKSGLPSDRFSAERPEGSISTLTIQRTEQRDSAMYRCASSLAPRETQYFGPGTRLLVL.